These 19 T cell receptor beta chains were all obtained from the same sample, sequenced in a study of T cells in Graves' hyperthyroidism and ophthalmopathy. RNA transcripts yielded amplified TCR beta CDR3 regions. First-round RT-PCR targeting the TCR CDR3 was performed with the HTBI primer set. TCRdb passed the multiplex PCR reads through MiXCR, listing each CDR3 protein once. The data show 500,000 to 600,000 distinct CDR3 sequences, 46% seen once. The sample consisted of peripheral blood or thyroid tissue (not recorded which). Receptor source: an adult woman with Graves' disease, either hyperthyroidism or ophthalmopathy (not recorded which).

This clonotype was seen repeatedly, ten times or more. This rearrangement joins TRBV3-1 to TRBJ2-7, with D possibly TRBD2 on 7 matching bases. The germline V gene has CDR1 LGHDT and CDR2 YNNKEL (reference sequence). The V end lost 4 bases, the J end lost 0 bases, and 16 bases lay between the germline ends. The CDR3 totals 16 residues. Here the CDR3 reads CASSLLVGGASYEQYF. The CDR3 coding sequence is TGTGCCAGCAGCCTCCTGGTTGGGGGGGCCTCCTACGAGCAGTACTTC.

The table lists this clonotype with a few counts. The genes are TRBV18 and TRBJ1-1, with 9 bases lining up with TRBD1. CDR1 and CDR2 (germline): KGHSH, LQKENI. V trimming: 2 bases; J trimming: 4 bases; junction bases outside the gene matches: 5. CDR3 length equals 15 residues. The CDR3 loop reads CASSPEQGARTEAFF. DNA of the CDR3: TGTGCCAGCTCACCAGAACAGGGGGCGCGCACTGAAGCTTTCTTT.

This clonotype was found many times. The chain links TRBV2 to TRBJ2-6; D is undetermined. CDR3 size: 14 residues. Germline CDR1 reads SNHLY; CDR2 reads FYNNEI. The V gene lost 5 bases and the J gene lost 0 bases, with 5 bases spanning the gap. The CDR3 loop reads CASSQSSGANVLTF. In DNA, the CDR3 is TGTGCCAGCAGTCAGAGCTCTGGGGCCAACGTCCTGACTTTC.

The table lists this clonotype with a few counts. The CDR3 DNA reads TGTGCCAGCAGCCAAGGTCAGGCGGGCTCCTACGAGCAGTACTTC. This gives the protein CASSQGQAGSYEQYF. The chain combines TRBV4-2 with TRBJ2-7; a possible D gene is TRBD2 (5 bases). This CDR3 comprises 15 residues. In germline, CDR1 is LGHNA, CDR2 YNFKEQ. V was shortened by 1 base and J by 0 bases, with 10 bases between the two germline ends.

The V call is TRBV15, the J call TRBJ1-3; 7 nucleotides match TRBD1. CDR1 and CDR2 (germline): LNHNV, YYDKDF (reference sequence). This CDR3 spans 15 amino acids. Unmatched junction bases numbered 3, after V lost 0 bases and J lost 4 bases. The CDR3, as DNA: TGTGCCACCAGCAGAGATAAGGGACAGGGAAACACCATATATTTT. This translates into CATSRDKGQGNTIYF.

V gene TRBV20-1 combines with J gene TRBJ2-7; tentatively, D is TRBD2 (6 bases). The ends were cut back, 0 bases at V and 0 bases at J, with 12 bases in the middle. The CDR3 totals 15 residues. CDR1 and CDR2 from the germline V gene are DFQATT and SNEGSKA (reference sequence). CDR3 amino acids: CSARDWRGSSYEQYF. DNA for the CDR3: TGCAGTGCTAGAGATTGGAGGGGAAGCTCCTACGAGCAGTACTTC.

This rearrangement joins TRBV29-1 to TRBJ2-7, with D perhaps matching TRBD2 (6 bases). The CDR3 runs to 12 residues. The germline V gene has CDR1 SQVTM and CDR2 ANQGSEA. V was shortened by 2 bases and J by 3 bases, with 8 bases between the two germline ends. The DNA of the CDR3 is TGCAGCGTTGAACTAGCGAGCTACGAGCAGTACTTC. As protein: CSVELASYEQYF.

This clonotype was detected ten times or more. The rearrangement uses TRBV2 and TRBJ2-5, with D hard to call. This CDR3 contains 16 residues. V was clipped by 3 bases and J by 2 bases, with 16 bases between them. Germline-derived CDR1 and CDR2 are SNHLY and FYNNEI. CDR3 bases: TGTGCCAGCAGTGACCCTTTAGTAATCCGACAAGAGACCCAGTACTTC. Protein product: CASSDPLVIRQETQYF.

This clonotype appeared many times. The V and J genes are TRBV7-9 and TRBJ2-7; possible D gene TRBD2, 7 bases. From germline, CDR1 is SEHNR and CDR2 FQNEAQ (reference sequence). V shed 5 bases and J shed 5 bases, with 16 bases lying between them. The CDR3 loop spans 14 amino acids. The chain's CDR3 is CASSPRGGADEQYF. Written as DNA, the CDR3 is TGTGCCAGCAGCCCTCGAGGGGGGGCCGACGAGCAGTACTTC.

With respect to this clonotype: One end of the junction varies from germline; a read error may be responsible. V usage is TRBV5-1 and J usage is TRBJ2-5; 9 bases align to TRBD2. The germline CDR1 and CDR2 sequences are SGHRS and YFSETQ. The CDR3 totals 16 residues. The CDR3 here is CASSLDGTSLQETRYF. CDR3 DNA sequence: TGCGCCAGCAGCTTGGATGGGACTAGCCTCCAAGAGACCCGGTACTTC. The variable domain in full, with the rest retrieved from reference TRBV5-1 and TRBJ2-5, is KAGVTQTPRYLIKTRGQQVTLSCSPISGHRSVSWYQQTPGQGLQFLFEYFSETQRNKGNFPGRFSGRQFSNSRSEMNVSTLELGDSALYLCASSLDGTSLQETRYFGPGTRLLVL.

The chain links TRBV20-1 to TRBJ1-1; the D is unclear. The germline V gene encodes CDR1 DFQATT and CDR2 SNEGSKA (reference sequence). V gave up 2 bases and J gave up 2 bases, with 6 bases separating them. The CDR3 runs to 12 residues. The chain's CDR3 is CSARSRNTEAFF. CDR3 nucleotides: TGCAGTGCTAGAAGCAGAAACACTGAAGCTTTCTTT.

The rearrangement uses TRBV11-2 and TRBJ1-4; a weak D match, TRBD1 (5 bases). Per germline, CDR1 SGHAT and CDR2 FQNNGV. The CDR3 has 15 residues. V was pared by 6 bases and J by 8 bases, with 19 bases between. The CDR3 sequence: CASSSYPIRDEKLFF. The CDR3 DNA sequence: TGTGCCAGCAGTTCGTATCCGATTAGGGACGAAAAACTGTTTTTT.

Remarks on this clonotype: It is likely a read error, because the conserved phenylalanine at the end of the CDR3 is missing. The rearrangement uses TRBV12-3 or TRBV12-4 and TRBJ1-2; a weak D match, TRBD1 (5 bases). The CDR3 has 13 amino acids. V gave up 3 bases and J gave up 7 bases, with 12 bases separating them. CDR3 sequence: CASSFGGDRGYTS. Here the CDR3 DNA reads TGTGCCAGCAGTTTCGGGGGGGACCGTGGCTACACCTCC.

This clonotype occurred a few times. A clone one base away is much larger, so this may be a read error. Without the conserved terminal phenylalanine or tryptophan, this CDR3 likely stems from a read error. J is TRBJ2-5 and V is TRBV6-5, with D uncertain. The J call is doubtful: the DNA matches TRBJ2-7 better. The CDR3 spans 11 residues. Germline V lookup: CDR1 MNHEY, CDR2 SVGAGI. The CDR3 protein is CASTYLTEQYL. The DNA of the CDR3 is TGTGCCAGCACCTACCTTACCGAGCAGTACCTC.

This clonotype was seen repeatedly, ten times or more. V is TRBV20-1 and J is TRBJ1-6; D gene unclear. CDR1 and CDR2 (germline): DFQATT, SNEGSKA (reference sequence). Trimming pared 2 bases from V and 0 bases from J, leaving 5 bases between. The CDR3 length is 14 residues. The chain's CDR3 is CSARQSSYNSPLHF. Here the CDR3 DNA reads TGCAGTGCTAGACAGAGCTCCTATAATTCACCCCTCCACTTT.

The CDR3 spells CSTLQGKDTEAFF. In DNA form, the CDR3 reads TGTTCAACCCTACAGGGAAAGGACACTGAAGCTTTCTTT. The chain uses TRBV2 and TRBJ1-1, with D possibly matching TRBD1 (6 bases). The germline V gene encodes CDR1 SNHLY and CDR2 FYNNEI. The CDR3 is made up of 13 amino acids. The entire variable domain, with the rest obtained from reference TRBV2 and TRBJ1-1, is as follows: EPEVTQTPSHQVTQMGQEVILRCVPISNHLYFYWYRQILGQKVEFLVSFYNNEISEKSEIFDDQFSVERPDGSNFTLKIRSTKLEDSAMYFCSTLQGKDTEAFFGQGTRLTVV.

At least ten counts were recorded for this clonotype. The gene calls are TRBV11-2 and TRBJ1-5; weak D call: TRBD1 (6 bases). V lost 3 bases and J 6 bases, leaving 15 bases between the germline ends. This CDR3 has 15 residues. CDR1 is SGHAT, CDR2 FQNNGV, per germline. DNA of the CDR3: TGTGCCAGCAGCTTGGGGGCCAGGGACGGTCAGCCCCAGCATTTT. Amino acids: CASSLGARDGQPQHF.

The chain links TRBV5-1 to TRBJ2-5, with a tentative D call TRBD1 (6 bases). V was trimmed by 4 bases and J by 4 bases, leaving 20 bases between them. This CDR3 spans 16 amino acids. In germline, CDR1 is SGHRS, CDR2 YFSETQ. The CDR3: CASSLETGGFRETQYF. DNA for the CDR3: TGCGCCAGCAGCCTGGAAACTGGGGGCTTTAGAGAGACCCAGTACTTC.

The chain couples TRBV10-3 to TRBJ2-7, with 8 bases identical to TRBD2. CDR1 and CDR2 from the germline V gene are ENHRY and SYGVKD. The CDR3 covers 16 residues. The V gene end was trimmed by 6 bases and the J gene end by 5 bases; junction bases not matched to a gene: 15. This CDR3 reads CAIRGAGVAGANEQYF. Here the CDR3 DNA reads TGTGCCATCAGAGGAGCGGGAGTGGCGGGAGCCAACGAGCAGTACTTC.